A single sample is the source of the 9 T cell receptor beta chains below, sequenced in a study of technical replicates of blood from four donors listed by TCRdb under 2017. Libraries were built with the immunoSEQ multiplex PCR assay. The source is immuneACCESS, and TCRdb retained only in-frame sequences with V and J called. Part of the clones is not carried over; for the studies checked, unresolved V genes explain less than half of this, and the remainder is unexplained. This sample gives 95,000 to 100,000 clones in total; 96% of them show up just once. The top ten hold approximately 0.21% of the sample. The specimen sequenced was T cells isolated from PBMCs. These receptors were collected from a human donor in good health.

CDR3 protein: CASRQGTSYEQYF. CDR3 bases: TGTGCCAGCAGACAGGGGACTTCCTACGAGCAGTACTTC. V and J are TRBV2 and TRBJ2-7, with D maybe TRBD1 (7 bases). V gave up 6 bases and J gave up 1 base, with 10 bases separating them. The CDR3 is made up of 13 amino acids. The germline V gene has CDR1 SNHLY and CDR2 FYNNEI.

V and J are TRBV28 and TRBJ2-2; 7 nucleotides line up with TRBD2. The J segment lost 6 bases and the V segment lost 6 bases, leaving 10 bases of the junction unmatched. Germline assignment: CDR1 MDHEN and CDR2 SYDVKM. The CDR3 has 15 amino acids. DNA for the CDR3: TGTGCCAGCAGCCTCCTCTCTAGCGGAGCCGGGGAGCTGTTTTTT. It translates to CASSLLSSGAGELFF.

The chain employs TRBV27 and TRBJ1-1, with D possibly TRBD1 on 6 matching bases. V lost 0 bases to trimming and J lost 0 bases, with 14 bases between them. The CDR3 length is 17 residues. The germline CDR1 and CDR2 sequences are MNHEY and SMNVEV (reference sequence). The CDR3 DNA reads TGTGCCAGCAGTTTATCGATGCGGCAGGGGTTGAACACTGAAGCTTTCTTT. Protein product: CASSLSMRQGLNTEAFF.

J is TRBJ2-2 and V is TRBV10-3; TRBD2 matches at 7 bases. The CDR3 runs 16 residues. The V gene's germline CDR1 is ENHRY and CDR2 SYGVKD. V trimming: 0 bases; J trimming: 5 bases; junction bases outside the gene matches: 6. This CDR3 reads CAISESISGQTGELFF. DNA for the CDR3: TGTGCCATCAGTGAGTCGATTAGCGGGCAGACCGGGGAGCTGTTTTTT.

The chain has TRBV6-6 and TRBJ2-3; 10 bases line up with TRBD2. Germline trimming cut 2 bases from V and 2 bases from J; bases unmatched to any gene: 4. CDR3 size: 16 residues. CDR1 is MNHNY and CDR2 is SVGAGI in the germline V gene (reference sequence). CDR3 nucleotide sequence: TGTGCCAGCAGTTACCCAGCGGGAGGGTCCACAGATACGCAGTATTTT. As protein: CASSYPAGGSTDTQYF.

The V and J genes are TRBV2 and TRBJ2-7; the D is unclear. Germline lookup yields CDR1 SNHLY and CDR2 FYNNEI. CDR3 length: 13 amino acids. Trimming left V 6 bases short and J 3 bases short, with 12 bases between. CDR3 nucleotide sequence: TGTGCCAGCAGCCTGCCCAGTTTCTACGAGCAGTACTTC. Translation gives CASSLPSFYEQYF.

The chain joins TRBV2 to TRBJ1-3, with D perhaps matching TRBD1 (6 bases). The CDR3 sequence is 15 residues long. Germline lookup yields CDR1 SNHLY and CDR2 FYNNEI. V was shortened by 7 bases and J by 7 bases, with 20 bases between the two germline ends. The CDR3, as DNA: TGTGCCAGCACCCCGTTTAGGGGGAAAGGGAACACCATATATTTT. It codes for CASTPFRGKGNTIYF.

This clone has only a few counts. The J gene is TRBJ2-5, the V gene TRBV19, with TRBD2 identical over 11 bases. In germline, CDR1 is LNHDA, CDR2 SQIVND (reference sequence). This CDR3 is built from 16 residues. The trim removed 3 bases at V and 1 base at J, leaving 4 bases unmatched. The CDR3 DNA reads as TGTGCCAGTAGTATTTTAGCGGGGGGGCGCCAAGAGACCCAGTACTTC. This sequence encodes CASSILAGGRQETQYF. The full variable domain, completed using reference TRBV19 and TRBJ2-5, is DGGITQSPKYLFRKEGQNVTLSCEQNLNHDAMYWYRQDPGQGLRLIYYSQIVNDFQKGDIAEGYSVSREKKESFPLTVTSAQKNPTAFYLCASSILAGGRQETQYFGPGTRLLVL.

V usage is TRBV4-2 and J usage is TRBJ2-1; 7 positions match TRBD1. Trimming took 4 bases from V and 9 from J; bases not matched to a gene: 6. This CDR3 has 13 residues. Germline values: CDR1 LGHNA, CDR2 YNFKEQ. The CDR3 here is CASSREGAGEQFF. The CDR3 DNA is TGTGCCAGCAGCCGTGAGGGGGCGGGTGAGCAGTTCTTC.